The T cell receptor beta chain under discussion was sequenced for a study of long-term antiretroviral therapy in people with HIV. V lost 3 bases and J lost 4, with 9 bases in between. Germline V lookup: CDR1 LGHNT, CDR2 FRNRAP. This CDR3 spans 13 amino acids. An immunoSEQ assay, version v3.0, was performed at survey level. TCRdb keeps only in-frame clones here, not all; method: immunoSEQ multiplex PCR. The sample consists of more than 20,000 clones, roughly three quarters of them appearing once. The sequencing here drew on unsorted PBMCs, taken around 1.8 years before starting antiretroviral therapy. The chain links TRBV12-5 to TRBJ1-2, with a weak D call TRBD1 (5 bases). The TCR was taken from a woman aged 40 to 50 with HIV. CDR3 amino acids: CASGLGTAYGYTF. The CDR3 coding sequence is TGTGCTAGTGGTTTAGGGACGGCCTATGGCTACACCTTC.